This T cell receptor beta chain was captured in a study of chemoradiotherapy in HPV16-positive cancers. Whole-study context: Candidate HPV-specific clones and shared TCR motifs came from a couple of HPV16-positive patients. Study results and caveats: In HPV16-positive patients, HPV-responsive T-cell expansion tracked better recurrence-free survival.

Over chemoradiotherapy, repertoires were sampled more than once. Using immunoSEQ multiplex PCR, the repertoire was profiled, and TCRdb retains in-frame clones only, with some absent. Here the sample spans about 20,000 clones, more than 75% being singletons. Germline assignment: CDR1 SGHTA and CDR2 FQGNSA. The CDR3 totals 13 residues. Trimming pared 6 bases from V and 4 bases from J, leaving 12 bases between. Concerning this clone itself: What it binds is not known.

This sequence originates from a human donor with HPV-associated anogenital cancer. The source material was blood, sampled from a patient who underwent chemoradiotherapy. This chain joins TRBV7-2 and TRBJ1-1; D unclear. CDR3 amino acids: CASSPPWGTEAFF. The DNA of the CDR3 is TGTGCCAGCAGTCCTCCCTGGGGCACTGAAGCTTTCTTT.